This T cell receptor (beta chain) was obtained from a study of long-term antiretroviral therapy in people with HIV. General observations from the study: Dating from about 2004 to 2017, the blood was possibly obtained under older ART regimens. Pre-ART expanded TRB clones stayed dominant throughout, though often decreasing after ART. After ART, diversity increased yet remained lower than transplant donor controls.

The V end was cut by 4 bases, the J end by 5 bases, with 9 bases between. The germline V gene has CDR1 SGHDT and CDR2 YYEEEE. This CDR3 region has 12 residues. Version v3.0 of the immunoSEQ assay was performed at survey level. Per-sample sequencing targets were roughly 40,000-50,000 T-cell genomes. Sequencing used immunoSEQ multiplex PCR; TCRdb keeps in-frame clones, though not all of them. The table records under 35,000 clones, nearly 90% of them present only once. Concerning this clone: Antigen unknown.

The TCR was taken from a man between 18 and 29 years old with HIV. The starting material was unsorted PBMCs, obtained 1.1 years after starting antiretroviral therapy. V gene TRBV5-6 combines with J gene TRBJ2-5, with no clear D. Written as DNA, the CDR3 is TGTGCCAGCAGCGCGGACCTCGAGACCCAGTACTTC. Translated: CASSADLETQYF.